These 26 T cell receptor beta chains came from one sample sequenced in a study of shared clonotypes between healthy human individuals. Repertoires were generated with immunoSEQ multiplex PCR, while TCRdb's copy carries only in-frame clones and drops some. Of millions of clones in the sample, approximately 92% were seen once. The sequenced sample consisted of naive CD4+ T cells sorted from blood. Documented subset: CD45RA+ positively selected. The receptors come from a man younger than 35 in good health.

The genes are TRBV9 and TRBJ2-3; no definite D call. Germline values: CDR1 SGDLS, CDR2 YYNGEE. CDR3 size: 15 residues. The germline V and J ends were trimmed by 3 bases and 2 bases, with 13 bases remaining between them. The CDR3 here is CASSGPDGSTDTQYF. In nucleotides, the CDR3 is TGTGCCAGCAGCGGGCCGGACGGTTCCACAGATACGCAGTATTTT.

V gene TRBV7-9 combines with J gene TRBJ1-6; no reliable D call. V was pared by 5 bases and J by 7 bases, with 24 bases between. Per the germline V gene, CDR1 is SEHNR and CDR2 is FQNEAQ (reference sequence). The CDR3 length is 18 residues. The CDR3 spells CASSQVWIKEKPNSPLHF. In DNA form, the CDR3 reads TGTGCCAGCAGCCAAGTCTGGATTAAGGAGAAACCAAATTCACCCCTCCACTTT.

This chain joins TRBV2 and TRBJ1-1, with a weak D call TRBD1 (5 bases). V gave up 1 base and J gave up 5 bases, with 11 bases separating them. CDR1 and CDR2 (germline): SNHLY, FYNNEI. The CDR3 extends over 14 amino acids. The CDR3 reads CASSEVRGVTEAFF. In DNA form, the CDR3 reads TGTGCCAGCAGTGAAGTGCGGGGGGTTACTGAAGCTTTCTTT.

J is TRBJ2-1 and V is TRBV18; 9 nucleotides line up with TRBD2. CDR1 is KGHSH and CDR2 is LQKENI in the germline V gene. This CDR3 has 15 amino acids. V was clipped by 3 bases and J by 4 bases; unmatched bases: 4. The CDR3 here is CASSPSGGLYNEQFF. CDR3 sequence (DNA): TGTGCCAGCTCACCTAGCGGGGGCCTATACAATGAGCAGTTCTTC. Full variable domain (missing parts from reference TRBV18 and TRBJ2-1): NAGVMQNPRHLVRRRGQEARLRCSPMKGHSHVYWYRQLPEEGLKFMVYLQKENIIDESGMPKERFSAEFPKEGPSILRIQQVVRGDSAAYFCASSPSGGLYNEQFFGPGTRLTVL.

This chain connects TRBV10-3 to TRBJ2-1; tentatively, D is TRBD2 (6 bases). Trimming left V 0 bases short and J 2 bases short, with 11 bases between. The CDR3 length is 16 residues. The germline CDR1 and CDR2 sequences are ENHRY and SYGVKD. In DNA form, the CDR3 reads TGTGCCATCAGTGAGTCGGGGGGTAAGACCTACAATGAGCAGTTCTTC. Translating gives CAISESGGKTYNEQFF.

CDR3 in amino acids: CASSEERTPNQPQHF. CDR3 in DNA: TGTGCCAGCAGTGAAGAACGGACACCGAATCAGCCCCAGCATTTT. The V gene is TRBV2, the J gene TRBJ1-5; the D gene is possibly TRBD1 (5 bases). Trimming cost V 1 base and J 4 bases, with 11 bases left between them. From germline, CDR1 is SNHLY and CDR2 FYNNEI. The CDR3 extends over 15 amino acids. Drawing the rest from reference TRBV2 and TRBJ1-5, the complete variable domain is EPEVTQTPSHQVTQMGQEVILRCVPISNHLYFYWYRQILGQKVEFLVSFYNNEISEKSEIFDDQFSVERPDGSNFTLKIRSTKLEDSAMYFCASSEERTPNQPQHFGDGTRLSIL.

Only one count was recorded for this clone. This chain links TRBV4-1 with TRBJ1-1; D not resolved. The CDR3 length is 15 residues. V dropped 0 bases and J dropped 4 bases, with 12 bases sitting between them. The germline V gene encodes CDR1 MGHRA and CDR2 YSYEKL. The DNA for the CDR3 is TGCGCCAGCAGCCAAGAACCGGTGCGCAGCACTGAAGCTTTCTTT. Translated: CASSQEPVRSTEAFF.

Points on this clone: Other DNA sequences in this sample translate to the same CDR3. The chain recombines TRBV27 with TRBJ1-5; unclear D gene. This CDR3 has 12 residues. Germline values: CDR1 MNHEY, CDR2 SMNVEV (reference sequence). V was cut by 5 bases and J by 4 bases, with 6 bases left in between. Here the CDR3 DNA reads TGTGCCAGCAGTAGCGGAAATCAGCCCCAGCATTTT. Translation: CASSSGNQPQHF.

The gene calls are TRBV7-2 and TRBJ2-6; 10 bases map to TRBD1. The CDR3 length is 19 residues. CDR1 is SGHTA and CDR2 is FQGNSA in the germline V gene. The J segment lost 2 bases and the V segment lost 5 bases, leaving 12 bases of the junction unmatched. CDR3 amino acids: CASSPPFGDRGAGANVLTF. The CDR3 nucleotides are TGTGCCAGCAGCCCCCCTTTCGGGGACAGGGGAGCTGGGGCCAACGTCCTGACTTTC.

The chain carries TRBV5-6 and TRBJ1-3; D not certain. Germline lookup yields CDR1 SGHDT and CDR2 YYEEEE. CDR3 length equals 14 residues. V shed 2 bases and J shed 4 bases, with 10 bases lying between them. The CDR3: CASSFGEKGNTIYF. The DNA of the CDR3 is TGTGCCAGCAGCTTCGGGGAGAAAGGAAACACCATATATTTT.

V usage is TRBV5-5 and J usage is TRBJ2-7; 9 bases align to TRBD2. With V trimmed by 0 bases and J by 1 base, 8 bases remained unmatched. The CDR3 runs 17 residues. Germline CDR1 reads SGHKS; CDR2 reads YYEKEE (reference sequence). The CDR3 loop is CASSLAVAGDISYEQYF. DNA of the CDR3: TGTGCCAGCAGCTTGGCCGTAGCGGGGGATATATCCTACGAGCAGTACTTC.

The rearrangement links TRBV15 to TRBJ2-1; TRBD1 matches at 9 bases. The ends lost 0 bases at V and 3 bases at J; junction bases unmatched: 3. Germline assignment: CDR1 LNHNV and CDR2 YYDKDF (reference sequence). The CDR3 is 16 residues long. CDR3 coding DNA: TGTGCCACCAGCAGAGATGACAGGGGGGGCTACAATGAGCAGTTCTTC. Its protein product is CATSRDDRGGYNEQFF.

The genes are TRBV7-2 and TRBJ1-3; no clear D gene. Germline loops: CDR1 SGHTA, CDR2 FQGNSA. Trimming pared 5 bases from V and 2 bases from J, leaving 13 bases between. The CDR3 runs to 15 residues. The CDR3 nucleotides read TGTGCCAGCAGCGATCAAGGAGGTCCTGGAAACACCATATATTTT. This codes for CASSDQGGPGNTIYF.

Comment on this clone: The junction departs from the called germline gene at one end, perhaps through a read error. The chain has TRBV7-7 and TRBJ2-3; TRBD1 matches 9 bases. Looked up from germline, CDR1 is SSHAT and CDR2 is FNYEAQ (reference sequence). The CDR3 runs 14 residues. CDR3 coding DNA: TGTGCTAGCAGCCCCGGGACAGGGTTCGATACGCAGTATTTT. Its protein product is CASSPGTGFDTQYF.

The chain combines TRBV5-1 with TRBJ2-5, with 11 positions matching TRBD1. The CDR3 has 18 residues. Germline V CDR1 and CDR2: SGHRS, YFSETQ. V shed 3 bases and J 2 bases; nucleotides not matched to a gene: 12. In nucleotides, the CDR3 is TGCGCCAGCAGCTCCGGACAGGGGGCGCCGCTTTGGCAAGAGACCCAGTACTTC. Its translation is CASSSGQGAPLWQETQYF.

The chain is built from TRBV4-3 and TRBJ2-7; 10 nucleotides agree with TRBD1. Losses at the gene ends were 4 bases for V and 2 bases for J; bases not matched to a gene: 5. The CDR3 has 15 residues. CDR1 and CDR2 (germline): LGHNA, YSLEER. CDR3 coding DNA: TGCGCCAGCAGCCTTGGGACAGGGGCGCCCTACGAGCAGTACTTC. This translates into CASSLGTGAPYEQYF.

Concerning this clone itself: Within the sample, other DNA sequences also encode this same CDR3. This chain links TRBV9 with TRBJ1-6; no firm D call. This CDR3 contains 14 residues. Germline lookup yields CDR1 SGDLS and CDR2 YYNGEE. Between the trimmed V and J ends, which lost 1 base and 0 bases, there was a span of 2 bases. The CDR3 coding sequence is TGTGCCAGCAGCGTAAGCTCCTATAATTCACCCCTCCACTTT. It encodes CASSVSSYNSPLHF.

The CDR3 region is CASSFERENNEQFF. DNA for the CDR3: TGTGCCAGCAGCTTCGAGCGGGAGAACAATGAGCAGTTCTTC. The genes are TRBV7-9 and TRBJ2-1; 8 bases match TRBD2. Looked up from germline, CDR1 is SEHNR and CDR2 is FQNEAQ (reference sequence). This CDR3 region has 14 residues. Losses at the gene ends were 3 bases for V and 5 bases for J; bases not matched to a gene: 3.

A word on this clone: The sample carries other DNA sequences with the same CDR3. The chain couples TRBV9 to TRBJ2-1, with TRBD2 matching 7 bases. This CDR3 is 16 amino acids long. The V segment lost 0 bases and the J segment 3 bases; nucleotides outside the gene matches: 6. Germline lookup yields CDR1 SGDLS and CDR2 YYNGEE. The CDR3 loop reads CASSVDGGSSYNEQFF. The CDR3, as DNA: TGTGCCAGCAGCGTAGACGGGGGGAGTAGCTACAATGAGCAGTTCTTC.

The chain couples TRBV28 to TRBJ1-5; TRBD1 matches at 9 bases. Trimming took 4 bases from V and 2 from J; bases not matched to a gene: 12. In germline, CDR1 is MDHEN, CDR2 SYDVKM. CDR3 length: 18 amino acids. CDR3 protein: CASSSLRDRARGNQPQHF. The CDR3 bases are TGTGCCAGCAGTTCGCTCCGGGACAGGGCCAGGGGCAATCAGCCCCAGCATTTT. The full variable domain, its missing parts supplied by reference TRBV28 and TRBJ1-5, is DVKVTQSSRYLVKRTGEKVFLECVQDMDHENMFWYRQDPGLGLRLIYFSYDVKMKEKGDIPEGYSVSREKKERFSLILESASTNQTSMYLCASSSLRDRARGNQPQHFGDGTRLSIL.

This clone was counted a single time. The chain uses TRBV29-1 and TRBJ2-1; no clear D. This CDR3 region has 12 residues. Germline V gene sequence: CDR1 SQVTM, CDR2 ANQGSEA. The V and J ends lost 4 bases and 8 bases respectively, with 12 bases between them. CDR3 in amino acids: CSVVPTVDEQFF. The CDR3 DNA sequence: TGCAGCGTTGTCCCTACGGTGGATGAGCAGTTCTTC.

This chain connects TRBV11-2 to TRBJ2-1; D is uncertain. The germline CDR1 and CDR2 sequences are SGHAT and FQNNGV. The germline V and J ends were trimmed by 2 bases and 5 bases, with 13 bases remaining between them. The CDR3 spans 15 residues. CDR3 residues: CASSLFQATDNEQFF. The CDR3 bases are TGTGCCAGCAGCTTATTCCAGGCCACCGACAATGAGCAGTTCTTC.

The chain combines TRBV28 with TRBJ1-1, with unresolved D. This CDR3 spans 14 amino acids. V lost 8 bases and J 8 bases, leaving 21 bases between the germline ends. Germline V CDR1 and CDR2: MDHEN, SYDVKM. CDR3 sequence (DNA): TGTGCCAGCCTGGACGGACGGACTCCGTCCGAAGCTTTCTTT. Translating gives CASLDGRTPSEAFF. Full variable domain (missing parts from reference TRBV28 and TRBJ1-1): DVKVTQSSRYLVKRTGEKVFLECVQDMDHENMFWYRQDPGLGLRLIYFSYDVKMKEKGDIPEGYSVSREKKERFSLILESASTNQTSMYLCASLDGRTPSEAFFGQGTRLTVV.

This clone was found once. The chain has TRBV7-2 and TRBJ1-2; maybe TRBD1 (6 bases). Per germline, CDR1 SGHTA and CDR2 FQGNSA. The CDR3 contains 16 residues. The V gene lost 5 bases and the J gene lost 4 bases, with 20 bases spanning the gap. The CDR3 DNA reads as TGTGCCAGCAGCCCCTGGGTCAGGGGTGATTCCTATGGCTACACCTTC. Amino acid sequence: CASSPWVRGDSYGYTF.

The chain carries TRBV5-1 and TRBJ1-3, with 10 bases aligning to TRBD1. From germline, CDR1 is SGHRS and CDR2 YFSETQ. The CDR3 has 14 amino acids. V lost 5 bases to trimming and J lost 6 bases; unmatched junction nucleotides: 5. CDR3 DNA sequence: TGCGCCAGCAGGCCGGGACAGGGGTTAAACACCATATATTTT. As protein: CASRPGQGLNTIYF.

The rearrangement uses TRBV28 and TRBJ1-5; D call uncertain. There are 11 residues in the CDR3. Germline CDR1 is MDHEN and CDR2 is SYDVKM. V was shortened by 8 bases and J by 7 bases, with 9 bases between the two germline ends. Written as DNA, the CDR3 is TGTGCCAGCCGTAGGAGGCAGCCCCAGCATTTT. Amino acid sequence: CASRRRQPQHF.